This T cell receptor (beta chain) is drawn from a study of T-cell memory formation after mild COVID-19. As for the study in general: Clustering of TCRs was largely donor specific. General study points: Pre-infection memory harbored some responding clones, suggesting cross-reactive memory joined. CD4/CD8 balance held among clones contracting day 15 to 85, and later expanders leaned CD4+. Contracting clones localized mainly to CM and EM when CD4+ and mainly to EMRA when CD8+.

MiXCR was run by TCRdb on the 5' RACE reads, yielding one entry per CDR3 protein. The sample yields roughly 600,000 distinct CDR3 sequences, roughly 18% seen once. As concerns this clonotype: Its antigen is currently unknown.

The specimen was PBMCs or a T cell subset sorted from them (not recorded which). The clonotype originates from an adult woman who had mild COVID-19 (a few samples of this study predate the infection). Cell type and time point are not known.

The CDR3 sequence is CASRPDGVGLTYTDTQYF. The CDR3 nucleotides are TGTGCCAGCAGACCCGATGGGGTGGGTTTGACATACACAGATACGCAGTATTTT. This rearrangement joins TRBV12-3 or TRBV12-4 to TRBJ2-3, with unresolved D. V gave up 6 bases and J gave up 2 bases, with 24 bases separating them. This CDR3 region has 18 residues.